These 11 T cell receptor beta chains were all obtained from the same sample, sequenced in a study of blood T cells in healthy people across ages. Primed by a sample-barcoded 5' primer and a J-beta primer mix, a second PCR proceeded for about 7 to 11 cycles. TCRdb re-derived calls from the 5' RACE reads in MiXCR, one entry per CDR3 protein. The sample holds approximately 850,000 distinct CDR3 sequences; over 45% are singletons and the top ten take 20% to 25%. Sequencing was carried out using blood. Receptors originate from a man aged 25 to 45 in good health.

This clonotype was detected a few times. CDR3: CASSLGTAGANVLTF. The CDR3 DNA reads TGTGCCAGCAGCCTTGGGACAGCTGGGGCCAACGTCCTGACTTTC. This sequence joins TRBV3-1 and TRBJ2-6; TRBD1 aligns across 7 bases. Germline-derived CDR1 and CDR2 are LGHDT and YNNKEL (reference sequence). After removal of 4 bases from V and 2 bases from J, the junction contained 2 bases not matched to a gene. This CDR3 spans 15 amino acids.

As concerns this clonotype: Germline and junction disagree at one end, which may indicate a read error. J is TRBJ1-2 and V is TRBV5-5; D call uncertain. The CDR3 totals 15 residues. CDR1 SGHKS and CDR2 YYEKEE come from the germline V gene (reference sequence). CDR3 coding DNA: TGTGCCAGCAGCTTGGTGGAGACTTTTAACTATGGCCACACCTTC. It specifies CASSLVETFNYGHTF.

This clonotype was detected only a few times. This chain joins TRBV2 and TRBJ2-5, with unresolved D. The J call is in doubt because the DNA end fits TRBJ2-7 better. The V gene's germline CDR1 is SNHLY and CDR2 FYNNEI. CDR3 length: 11 amino acids. CDR3 amino acids: CASTPQSEQYF. In DNA, the CDR3 is TGTGCCAGCACTCCCCAGTCCGAGCAGTACTTC.

The V and J genes are TRBV5-8 and TRBJ2-7; 9 bases match TRBD1. The length of the CDR3 is 18 residues. CDR1 and CDR2 from the germline V gene are SGHTS and YDEGEE. Trimming at V came to 0 bases and at J to 2 bases, leaving 12 bases not matched to a gene. CDR3 sequence reads: CASSLVYEGTGSTYEQYF. DNA of the CDR3: TGTGCCAGCAGCTTGGTCTATGAGGGGACAGGGTCGACCTACGAGCAGTACTTC.

The rearrangement joins TRBV20-1 to TRBJ2-7, with 7 bases aligning to TRBD2. V gave up 4 bases and J gave up 1 base; unmatched junction bases: 7. CDR1 DFQATT and CDR2 SNEGSKA come from the germline V gene (reference sequence). The CDR3 length is 14 residues. The CDR3 here is CSANGLEPSYEQYF. The DNA for the CDR3 is TGCAGTGCTAACGGACTAGAACCATCCTACGAGCAGTACTTC.

This chain links TRBV19 with TRBJ2-6; no definite D call. This CDR3 spans 17 amino acids. Germline assignment: CDR1 LNHDA and CDR2 SQIVND (reference sequence). Trimming cost V 3 bases and J 0 bases, with 12 bases left between them. The CDR3 nucleotides are TGTGCCAGTAGTATTATGTCAGCCCCCTCTGGGGCCAACGTCCTGACTTTC. It yields the protein CASSIMSAPSGANVLTF.

CDR3 residues: CSARLGQGNTDTQYF. CDR3 sequence (DNA): TGCAGTGCTAGACTGGGACAGGGCAACACAGATACGCAGTATTTT. The V gene is TRBV20-1, the J gene TRBJ2-3; 9 bases are shared with TRBD1. Germline V gene lookup returns CDR1 DFQATT and CDR2 SNEGSKA (reference sequence). CDR3 size: 15 residues. Losses at the gene ends were 2 bases for V and 2 bases for J; bases not matched to a gene: 5.

This clonotype was detected only once. The CDR3, as DNA: TGTGCCAGCAGCCAAATACGATACAATGAGCAGTTCTTC. This gives the protein CASSQIRYNEQFF. This sequence joins TRBV14 and TRBJ2-1; D is undetermined. The V gene's germline CDR1 is SGHDN and CDR2 FVKESK. The CDR3 extends over 13 amino acids. Deletions cut 2 bases from V and 4 bases from J, with 6 bases between.

J is TRBJ2-3 and V is TRBV28; D might be TRBD1 (5 bases). Deletions cut 3 bases from V and 6 bases from J, with 13 bases between. There are 14 residues in the CDR3. The germline V gene encodes CDR1 MDHEN and CDR2 SYDVKM. The CDR3 loop reads CASSFGQGLDTQYF. The CDR3 DNA follows: TGTGCCAGCAGTTTTGGTCAGGGCTTGGATACGCAGTATTTT.

This chain connects TRBV21-1 to TRBJ1-2; TRBD1, the table's D call, was not compared with the DNA. TRBV21-1 is an annotated pseudogene. The CDR3 runs to 17 residues. CDR3 sequence: CASNLGAQTPRFHGYTF. CDR3 nucleotide sequence: TGTGCCAGCAACCTGGGGGCCCAAACTCCCCGGTTCCATGGCTACACCTTC.

V usage is TRBV14 and J usage is TRBJ2-1; 8 bases align to TRBD2. The CDR3 extends over 15 amino acids. CDR1 is SGHDN and CDR2 is FVKESK in the germline V gene. The V segment lost 4 bases and the J segment 2 bases; nucleotides outside the gene matches: 4. The chain's CDR3 is CASSPEREPYNEQFF. CDR3 DNA: TGTGCCAGCAGCCCTGAGCGGGAGCCCTACAATGAGCAGTTCTTC.